The clone carrying this TCR beta chain ranks as medium-sized (0.01 to 0.1%). Amplified regions were TCR beta CDR3 sequences from RNA transcripts. The HTBI set primed first-round TCR CDR3 RT-PCR. MiXCR was run by TCRdb on the multiplex PCR reads, yielding one entry per CDR3 protein. The sample lists roughly 40,000 distinct CDR3 sequences; around 53% were seen once. This entry belongs to a study of T cells in Graves' hyperthyroidism and ophthalmopathy. Germline CDR1 SNHLY, CDR2 FYNNEI. The V and J ends lost 10 bases and 6 bases, in that order; junction bases with no gene match: 9. There are 12 residues in the CDR3.

This clonotype was sampled from a man aged 35-49 years with Graves' ophthalmopathy. This rearrangement joins TRBV2 to TRBJ2-7; 7 nucleotides agree with TRBD1. The sequencing sample was made of blood. The CDR3 reads CAIDREIVEQYF. The CDR3 nucleotides read TGTGCCATAGACAGGGAGATCGTCGAGCAGTACTTC.